Below, 30 T cell receptor beta chains from the same sample are listed, as sequenced in a study of radiation and T cells in renal cell carcinoma. This sample's time point: blood 2 weeks post-SBRT. Noted treatment: 15 Gy SBRT to primary tumor, nephrectomy 4 weeks later. Generated by immunoSEQ multiplex PCR, the TCRdb table keeps only in-frame clones and is missing some. Here the sample spans some 130,000 clones, about 81% being singletons. The sample here was blood, taken from a patient whose treatment included radiotherapy and nephrectomy. Receptor source: a woman aged 60-75 years with renal cell carcinoma.

The chain couples TRBV4-1 to TRBJ2-5; D is unclear. The J call may be in error: the DNA end matches TRBJ2-7 better. Germline values: CDR1 MGHRA, CDR2 YSYEKL. The CDR3 length is 14 residues. CDR3 protein: CASSQAAASYEQYF. The DNA of the CDR3 is TGCGCCAGCAGCCAAGCGGCGGCCTCCTACGAGCAGTACTTC.

This chain connects TRBV9 to TRBJ2-7, with D perhaps given as TRBD1 or TRBD2 (5 bases each). The germline CDR1 and CDR2 sequences are SGDLS and YYNGEE. Trimming cost V 0 bases and J 2 bases, with 12 bases left between them. This CDR3 has 15 amino acids. CDR3 sequence (DNA): TGTGCCAGCAGCGTAGGCCTGGGACCTACCTACGAGCAGTACTTC. It translates to CASSVGLGPTYEQYF. Drawing the rest from reference TRBV9 and TRBJ2-7, the complete variable domain is DSGVTQTPKHLITATGQRVTLRCSPRSGDLSVYWYQQSLDQGLQFLIQYYNGEERAKGNILERFSAQQFPDLHSELNLSSLELGDSALYFCASSVGLGPTYEQYFGPGTRLTVT.

The CDR3 region has the DNA TGTGCCAGCCTACGGGGGCGATTGGGAGGCTACACCTTC. Amino acid sequence: CASLRGRLGGYTF. This chain uses TRBV21-1 with TRBJ1-2. TRBV21-1 is shown as a pseudogene. This CDR3 has 13 amino acids.

The chain couples TRBV11-2 to TRBJ2-5; D is unresolved. The CDR3 sequence is 13 residues long. V gave up 4 bases and J gave up 5 bases, with 11 bases separating them. Germline CDR1 reads SGHAT; CDR2 reads FQNNGV. As DNA, the CDR3 is TGTGCCAGCAGCTCCTCCCCAGCCGAGACCCAGTACTTC. This codes for CASSSSPAETQYF. Together with reference TRBV11-2 and TRBJ2-5, the CDR3 gives the full variable domain: EAGVAQSPRYKIIEKRQSVAFWCNPISGHATLYWYQQILGQGPKLLIQFQNNGVVDDSQLPKDRFSAERLKGVDSTLKIQPAKLEDSAVYLCASSSSPAETQYFGPGTRLLVL.

The genes are TRBV5-4 and TRBJ2-2; 9 positions match TRBD1. In germline, CDR1 is SGHNT, CDR2 YYREEE (reference sequence). The CDR3 has 16 amino acids. Trimming took 5 bases from V and 3 from J; bases not matched to a gene: 8. The CDR3 nucleotides are TGTGCCAGCAGGGCTAGACAGGGGGGTTACACCGGGGAGCTGTTTTTT. Translation: CASRARQGGYTGELFF.

This chain connects TRBV19 to TRBJ2-1; 7 nucleotides agree with TRBD2. CDR1 and CDR2 (germline): LNHDA, SQIVND (reference sequence). The J segment lost 6 bases and the V segment lost 8 bases, leaving 7 bases of the junction unmatched. The CDR3 loop spans 13 amino acids. CDR3 region: CASGAGVGNEQFF. CDR3 nucleotide sequence: TGTGCCAGTGGGGCGGGAGTAGGCAATGAGCAGTTCTTC.

This clone appeared a few times. This rearrangement joins TRBV10-1 to TRBJ2-1, with 11 bases lining up with TRBD1. Trimming at V came to 6 bases and at J to 10 bases, leaving 5 bases not matched to a gene. From germline, CDR1 is WNHNN and CDR2 SYGVQD (reference sequence). CDR3 length: 13 residues. The CDR3 coding sequence is TGCGCCAGCAGCCCCGGGACAGGGGGGGAGCAGTTCTTC. The encoded protein is CASSPGTGGEQFF.

V usage is TRBV6-5 and J usage is TRBJ2-1; 7 nucleotides line up with TRBD2. Germline V gene sequence: CDR1 MNHEY, CDR2 SVGAGI. This CDR3 comprises 15 residues. J lost 0 bases, V lost 2 bases, and 1 base had no gene match. The CDR3 region is CASSYTGGSYNEQFF. CDR3 DNA sequence: TGTGCCAGCAGTTACACGGGAGGCTCCTACAATGAGCAGTTCTTC.

This CDR3 reads CASSPGQGWTEAFF. The DNA for the CDR3 is TGTGCCAGCAGCCCGGGACAGGGTTGGACTGAAGCTTTCTTT. This chain uses TRBV11-1 with TRBJ1-1; 9 nucleotides align to TRBD1. V dropped 5 bases and J dropped 5; count of bases not matched to a gene: 6. The CDR3 has 14 amino acids. Germline V CDR1 and CDR2: SGHAT, FQDESV (reference sequence).

This clone has just one count. This chain links TRBV5-1 with TRBJ1-1; D not certain. Germline lookup yields CDR1 SGHRS and CDR2 YFSETQ. There are 14 residues in the CDR3. V was trimmed by 3 bases and J by 0 bases, leaving 9 bases between them. This CDR3 is CASSYEVLNTEAFF. In DNA form, the CDR3 reads TGCGCCAGCAGCTACGAAGTTCTGAACACTGAAGCTTTCTTT.

A single count supports this clone. An end of the junction does not agree with germline; a read error may underlie this. CDR3 in DNA: TGTGCCAGCACCTTGGGGGATACAAACTATGGCTACACCTTC. Protein: CASTLGDTNYGYTF. This rearrangement joins TRBV5-4 to TRBJ1-2, with D possibly being TRBD1 (5 bases). The CDR3 is made up of 14 amino acids. The V gene's germline CDR1 is SGHNT and CDR2 YYREEE (reference sequence).

In nucleotides, the CDR3 is TGTGCCAGCAGCCAGAGCTCCAGACAGGCCGTCGGTCTCCCTTATGGCTACACCTTC. Its translation: CASSQSSRQAVGLPYGYTF. This sequence joins TRBV6-4 and TRBJ1-2, with D perhaps TRBD1 (6 bases). Deletions cut 6 bases from V and 5 bases from J, with 31 bases between. This CDR3 spans 19 amino acids. Germline V gene lookup returns CDR1 MRHNA and CDR2 SNTAGT.

This clone was observed a handful of times. This chain uses TRBV6-6 with TRBJ2-7; no clear D. The V end was cut by 2 bases, the J end by 4 bases, with 3 bases between. The germline CDR1 and CDR2 sequences are MNHNY and SVGAGI (reference sequence). This CDR3 has 11 amino acids. The CDR3 reads CASSYRYEQYF. The CDR3 DNA sequence: TGTGCCAGCAGTTACCGGTACGAGCAGTACTTC.

This chain uses TRBV29-1 with TRBJ1-1, with a weak D call TRBD1 (5 bases). The germline CDR1 and CDR2 sequences are SQVTM and ANQGSEA. CDR3 length equals 13 residues. The V and J ends lost 6 bases and 5 bases respectively, with 16 bases between them. CDR3 DNA: TGCAGCGTCGGACGGGGACTGGGGACTGAAGCTTTCTTT. Its protein is CSVGRGLGTEAFF.

The chain employs TRBV9 and TRBJ2-1; 9 bases map to TRBD1. V dropped 4 bases and J dropped 4; count of bases not matched to a gene: 6. CDR3 length equals 15 residues. CDR1 SGDLS and CDR2 YYNGEE come from the germline V gene. CDR3 in DNA: TGTGCCAGCAGCCCCGGGACAGGGAATTACAATGAGCAGTTCTTC. The encoded protein is CASSPGTGNYNEQFF.

V gene TRBV18 combines with J gene TRBJ2-3; D is perhaps TRBD1 or TRBD2 (7 bases each). Germline CDR1 is KGHSH and CDR2 is LQKENI. The CDR3 sequence is 16 residues long. V lost 6 bases, J lost 6 bases, and 22 bases lay in between. The CDR3 coding sequence is TGTGCCAGCTCGTACCAAACCCGCCAGGGGGGGGATACGCAGTATTTT. The encoded protein is CASSYQTRQGGDTQYF.

The rearrangement links TRBV19 to TRBJ2-1; a weak D match, TRBD1 (5 bases). Deletions cut 0 bases from V and 2 bases from J, with 11 bases between. The germline CDR1 and CDR2 sequences are LNHDA and SQIVND (reference sequence). The CDR3 covers 16 residues. The CDR3 bases are TGTGCCAGTAGTATAGAACAGGCAGCCCCCTACAATGAGCAGTTCTTC. Translation: CASSIEQAAPYNEQFF.

This clone has just one count. The chain uses TRBV11-2 and TRBJ2-7, with D possibly matching TRBD1 (6 bases). With 5 bases removed from V and 12 bases from J, the gap between germline ends came to 17 bases. CDR1 and CDR2 from the germline V gene are SGHAT and FQNNGV. The CDR3 runs to 12 residues. In nucleotides, the CDR3 is TGTGCCAGCAGCCCGCTCCCCAGGGGCCCGTACTTC. Translated, it gives CASSPLPRGPYF.

The chain links TRBV18 to TRBJ2-1; D might be TRBD2 (5 bases). The V end was cut by 2 bases, the J end by 8 bases, with 13 bases between. The CDR3 sequence is 14 residues long. Germline V gene sequence: CDR1 KGHSH, CDR2 LQKENI. CDR3 DNA: TGTGCCAGCTCACCAGTACAGTTCGGGGATGAGCAGTTCTTC. This codes for CASSPVQFGDEQFF.

This clone has a handful of counts. The rearrangement joins TRBV9 to TRBJ2-1; TRBD2 matches 10 bases. Losses at the gene ends were 4 bases for V and 5 bases for J; bases not matched to a gene: 6. The CDR3 sequence is 15 residues long. Germline lookup yields CDR1 SGDLS and CDR2 YYNGEE. Here the CDR3 reads CASSPWLAGDNEQFF. The CDR3 nucleotides are TGTGCCAGCAGCCCCTGGCTAGCGGGGGACAATGAGCAGTTCTTC.

This rearrangement joins TRBV4-3 to TRBJ2-1, with D perhaps matching TRBD2 (5 bases). In germline, CDR1 is LGHNA, CDR2 YSLEER. The CDR3 extends over 17 amino acids. V lost 0 bases and J lost 5, with 17 bases in between. The CDR3 DNA reads as TGCGCCAGCAGCCAAGAATCGGCGGGCCTCGGGAACAATGAGCAGTTCTTC. Translation gives CASSQESAGLGNNEQFF.

Here the CDR3 DNA reads TGTGCCCAATCCCGGACGCGCGTACAAGAGACCCAGTACTTC. Protein product: CAQSRTRVQETQYF. The chain carries TRBV2 and TRBJ2-5, with D uncertain. Germline V gene sequence: CDR1 SNHLY, CDR2 FYNNEI. The CDR3 extends over 14 amino acids. The V gene lost 11 bases and the J gene lost 2 bases, with 18 bases spanning the gap.

The rearrangement uses TRBV27 and TRBJ2-7; 8 bases match TRBD2. V shed 1 base, J shed 4 bases, and the junction held 12 bases outside the gene matches. CDR1 MNHEY and CDR2 SMNVEV come from the germline V gene (reference sequence). The CDR3 spans 17 residues. CDR3 region: CASSLLVGSGSLYEQYF. Written as DNA, the CDR3 is TGTGCCAGCAGTTTATTGGTGGGAAGCGGGAGCTTATACGAGCAGTACTTC.

This chain uses TRBV5-6 with TRBJ2-5, with TRBD2 matching 10 bases. The CDR3 has 17 residues. Germline V CDR1 and CDR2: SGHDT, YYEEEE. V shed 2 bases, J shed 1 base, and the junction held 8 bases outside the gene matches. In nucleotides, the CDR3 is TGTGCCAGCAGCTTCGGCCCGGGACTAGCGATCCAAGAGACCCAGTACTTC. It translates to CASSFGPGLAIQETQYF.

A note on this clone: One end of the junction is discordant with germline, which a read error may explain. This chain connects TRBV20-1 to TRBJ2-7; tentatively, D is TRBD2 (6 bases). The CDR3 sequence is 11 residues long. In germline, CDR1 is DFQATT, CDR2 SNEGSKA (reference sequence). This chain's CDR3 is CSAKVGGERYF. CDR3 in DNA: TGCAGTGCTAAGGTTGGAGGGGAGCGGTACTTC.

This clone showed up just a few times. The chain carries TRBV7-2 and TRBJ2-5; 7 positions match TRBD2. This CDR3 contains 14 residues. Germline values: CDR1 SGHTA, CDR2 FQGNSA. The trim removed 1 base at V and 4 bases at J, leaving 3 bases unmatched. The CDR3 DNA sequence: TGTGCCAGCAGCTTAGGGGGGAGGGTAGAGACCCAGTACTTC. The encoded protein is CASSLGGRVETQYF.

This clone was counted once. The chain combines TRBV28 with TRBJ2-7; 11 bases are a match to TRBD2. The CDR3 has 15 amino acids. The V gene's germline CDR1 is MDHEN and CDR2 SYDVKM. J gave up 3 bases and V 2 bases, and 3 bases lay outside the gene matches. DNA of the CDR3: TGTGCCAGCAGTTTACCTAGCGGGGGGCTCTACGAGCAGTACTTC. This sequence encodes CASSLPSGGLYEQYF.

For the CDR3, the DNA is TGTGCCAGCAGCCAAGATACGTCTTTAGATTACGAGCAGTACTTC. The encoded protein is CASSQDTSLDYEQYF. This chain connects TRBV4-2 to TRBJ2-7, with D uncertain. The CDR3 runs 15 residues. Trimming took off 0 bases at V and 4 bases at J, with 13 bases between the two ends. CDR1 and CDR2 from the germline V gene are LGHNA and YNFKEQ.

This clone was observed at least ten times. The V call is TRBV6-6, the J call TRBJ1-1, with D unresolved. V was clipped by 4 bases and J by 1 base, with 13 bases between them. The CDR3 contains 15 residues. The germline V gene has CDR1 MNHNY and CDR2 SVGAGI (reference sequence). CDR3 DNA: TGTGCCAGCAGTTCTGAGGGTACCTGGAACACTGAAGCTTTCTTT. It yields the protein CASSSEGTWNTEAFF.

The chain is built from TRBV9 and TRBJ1-1, with 7 bases fitting TRBD1. Trimming cost V 6 bases and J 0 bases; bases outside gene matches: 8. The CDR3 is 15 residues long. Germline CDR1 SGDLS, CDR2 YYNGEE. Here the CDR3 reads CASTRNGQVNTEAFF. In DNA, the CDR3 is TGTGCCAGCACCCGTAATGGACAGGTGAACACTGAAGCTTTCTTT.